This T cell receptor (beta chain) was retrieved from a study of blood T cells in healthy people across ages. Concerning this clonotype: The target antigen is unknown.

With a J-beta primer mix and a sample-barcoded 5' primer, a second PCR ran roughly 6 to 11 cycles. Carrying 12 random nucleotides, a template-switch adaptor labeled each individual cDNA molecule. TCRdb used MiXCR to reprocess the 5' RACE reads, holding one entry per CDR3 protein. The repertoire includes 700,000 to 850,000 distinct CDR3 sequences, approximately 53% of them detected once, and around 40% sits in the top ten. The sample providers were healthy Caucasian people from Russia, aged about 6 to 95. Notes on the study in general: With unsorted PBMCs, a conclusive comparison of naive versus antigen-experienced cells was not possible. Strong correlation linked observed beta diversity and percent naive T cells.

The germline gives CDR1 SQVTM, CDR2 ANQGSEA. V lost 5 bases, J lost 1 base, and 11 bases lay in between. This CDR3 has 13 amino acids. This sequence was found in a man at least 80 years old in good health. Sequenced: blood. The chain is built from TRBV29-1 and TRBJ1-1, with D tentatively TRBD1 (5 bases). CDR3 DNA: TGCAGCGTTCTTCGGGGGAGGAACACTGAAGCTTTCTTT. It translates to CSVLRGRNTEAFF.